The T cell receptor beta chain under discussion was sequenced for a study of blood T cell repertoires in COVID-19. Study overall: The United States, Italy and Spain supplied acute and convalescent COVID-19 samples. PBMCs, B-cell-depleted T cells, or T cells provided the cDNA or gDNA that made up the material.

Original processing methods: Quantification of nucleated cells was approximated via reference gene primer amplification. This table comes from immunoSEQ multiplex PCR, and its TCRdb copy is limited to in-frame clones, with some not included. Clone size and V and J calls were adopted from that table, with D and trimming inferred from the DNA. In the table there are around 160,000 clones, about four fifths of which are singletons. V lost 2 bases to trimming and J lost 4 bases; unmatched junction nucleotides: 14. This CDR3 has 17 amino acids. The germline V gene has CDR1 SGHRS and CDR2 YFSETQ. This clonotype was obtained from a human donor with acute or convalescent COVID-19. The donor label of this sample is uncertain. The chain links TRBV5-1 to TRBJ1-1; 7 bases match TRBD1. Sequenced: peripheral blood. For the CDR3, the DNA is TGCGCCAGCAGCTTAAATTCGGGCCTGACAGGGACCACTGAAGCTTTCTTT. Its protein product is CASSLNSGLTGTTEAFF.